This TCR beta chain was found in a study of cytomegalovirus exposure and HLA in healthy donors. General study results and limits: A later analysis reportedly identified an Asian-associated ancestry cluster as carrying fewer N-insertions than the roughly 700-donor mean. A later analysis found common viral pathogens apparently linked to several of the most significant clusters. Later work found that TCR association rates differed between HLA loci; DRB1 had the most and HLA-C the fewest. Researchers catalogued 160 or so TCR beta chains as cytomegalovirus-associated.

On this clone itself: Its cognate antigen is unknown.

Researchers ran the PCR with 60 Vbeta and 13 Jbeta primers. TCRdb keeps only in-frame clones here, not all; method: immunoSEQ multiplex PCR. The data show 200,000 to 300,000 clones, roughly four fifths seen once. This CDR3 comprises 16 residues. Germline lookup yields CDR1 ENHRY and CDR2 SYGVKD. The junction had 4 bases not matched to a gene; V was cut back by 6 bases and J by 1 base. This chain links TRBV10-3 with TRBJ2-2; 11 nucleotides agree with TRBD2. The material sequenced was PBMCs. The TCR sequence derives from a woman aged 40-49 years in good health and CMV-seropositive. This chain's CDR3 is CAIRDGTSGNTGELFF. The CDR3 region has the DNA TGTGCCATCAGGGACGGGACTAGCGGGAACACCGGGGAGCTGTTTTTT.